This passage covers 13 T cell receptor beta chains from one sample sequenced in a study of OX40 agonist ivuxolimab in advanced cancers. The assay was immunoSEQ multiplex PCR, and TCRdb's table has in-frame clones only and misses some. The sample shows around 77,000 clones, 80% to 90% of them seen only once. Material: CD4+ or CD8+ T cells sorted from blood, obtained in a trial of the OX40 agonist ivuxolimab. The receptors were sampled from an adult with an advanced solid tumor such as melanoma, head and neck, liver or kidney cancer.

This clone turned up a few times. This chain links TRBV7-9 with TRBJ2-1, with D maybe TRBD2 (5 bases). Between the trimmed V and J ends, which lost 2 bases and 9 bases, there was a span of 14 bases. Germline CDR1 is SEHNR and CDR2 is FQNEAQ (reference sequence). The CDR3 is made up of 14 amino acids. Written as DNA, the CDR3 is TGTGCCAGCAGCTTAAGGCTAGAAGAGGGTGAGCAGTTCTTC. Amino acid sequence: CASSLRLEEGEQFF.

Comments on this clone: A junction end diverges from the germline sequence, so it may reflect a read error. The chain is built from TRBV7-7 and TRBJ2-1; possibly TRBD1 for D (5 bases). The CDR3 loop spans 14 amino acids. Germline V lookup: CDR1 SSHAT, CDR2 FNYEAQ (reference sequence). The CDR3 DNA is TGTGCTAGCAGCTTAGGGGCCCGAGAAAATGAGCAGTTCTTC. Translating gives CASSLGARENEQFF.

For the CDR3, the DNA is TGTGCCAGTAGTATAATCGGGGTGGAGCCAGCTAAAGGTGAAGCTTTCTTT. Translating it yields CASSIIGVEPAKGEAFF. The gene calls are TRBV19 and TRBJ1-1; no clear D gene. This CDR3 comprises 17 residues. V lost 2 bases and J 7 bases, leaving 23 bases between the germline ends. Germline V CDR1 and CDR2: LNHDA, SQIVND (reference sequence).

CDR3 residues: CASSQEYSQILPYEQYF. CDR3 in DNA: TGTGCCAGCAGCCAAGAATACTCACAGATCCTCCCCTACGAGCAGTACTTC. This chain uses TRBV14 with TRBJ2-7; D uncertain. The CDR3 length is 17 residues. Trimming stripped 0 bases from V and 2 bases from J, with 17 bases between. Looked up from germline, CDR1 is SGHDN and CDR2 is FVKESK.

Here the CDR3 reads CASSFDGYTF. The DNA of the CDR3 is TGTGCCAGCAGTTTTGATGGCTACACCTTC. V and J are TRBV27 and TRBJ1-2; D unclear. The CDR3 spans 10 residues. V lost 3 bases to trimming and J lost 6 bases, with 2 bases between them. Germline V CDR1 and CDR2: MNHEY, SMNVEV (reference sequence).

The chain combines TRBV6-7 with TRBJ1-5; 7 positions match TRBD1. TRBV6-7 has ORF status, its function being uncertain. The CDR3 consists of 17 residues. V lost 2 bases, J lost 0 bases, and 7 bases stayed unmatched. DNA for the CDR3: TGTGCCAGCAGTTACCGTAACAGGGGCTATAGCAATCAGCCCCAGCATTTT. Translated, it gives CASSYRNRGYSNQPQHF.

The rearrangement joins TRBV7-9 to TRBJ2-2; 9 bases agree with TRBD2. The junction had 4 bases not matched to a gene; V was cut back by 5 bases and J by 3 bases. Looked up from germline, CDR1 is SEHNR and CDR2 is FQNEAQ (reference sequence). The CDR3 contains 15 residues. The DNA for the CDR3 is TGTGCCAGCAGCATGACTAGCGGAGACACCGGGGAGCTGTTTTTT. This gives the protein CASSMTSGDTGELFF.

The chain carries TRBV9 and TRBJ2-2, with a possible D match to TRBD1 (6 bases). V was clipped by 0 bases and J by 6 bases, with 15 bases between them. This CDR3 has 16 amino acids. Per germline, CDR1 SGDLS and CDR2 YYNGEE. In DNA, the CDR3 is TGTGCCAGCAGCGTAGATTCTTGGGGGCGGGCCGGGGAGCTGTTTTTT. It codes for CASSVDSWGRAGELFF.

This rearrangement joins TRBV7-9 to TRBJ2-2; 8 bases fit TRBD2. V lost 3 bases and J lost 6; bases outside the gene matches: 6. Germline CDR1 SEHNR, CDR2 FQNEAQ (reference sequence). CDR3 length: 15 residues. CDR3: CASSLPGGAPGELFF. In DNA form, the CDR3 reads TGTGCCAGCAGCTTGCCGGGGGGGGCGCCCGGGGAGCTGTTTTTT.

This rearrangement joins TRBV11-2 to TRBJ2-7; TRBD1 matches at 9 bases. Germline CDR1 is SGHAT and CDR2 is FQNNGV. The CDR3 runs to 15 residues. V shed 5 bases, J shed 3 bases, and the junction held 8 bases outside the gene matches. The CDR3: CASSQAGTGLYEQYF. The CDR3 DNA reads as TGTGCCAGCAGCCAGGCCGGGACAGGGCTCTACGAGCAGTACTTC.

In its sample, this clone was seen once. The chain joins TRBV5-4 to TRBJ2-1, with 13 positions matching TRBD2. J was trimmed by 3 bases and V by 2 bases; bases with no gene match: 14. The CDR3 covers 20 residues. Germline CDR1 SGHNT, CDR2 YYREEE (reference sequence). The CDR3, as DNA: TGTGCCAGCAGCTTACTTTTACTAGCGGGAGGGCCGCCAGTCTACAATGAGCAGTTCTTC. This codes for CASSLLLLAGGPPVYNEQFF.

DNA for the CDR3: TGTGCCAGCAGTGAGACAGGGGGGCATGAAAAACTGTTTTTT. This codes for CASSETGGHEKLFF. The rearrangement joins TRBV2 to TRBJ1-4; 9 nucleotides agree with TRBD1. The V and J ends lost 3 bases and 6 bases, in that order; junction bases with no gene match: 2. Germline V gene lookup returns CDR1 SNHLY and CDR2 FYNNEI. The CDR3 runs to 14 residues.

This chain links TRBV11-2 with TRBJ2-3; 7 nucleotides line up with TRBD1. The CDR3 loop spans 13 amino acids. CDR1 SGHAT and CDR2 FQNNGV come from the germline V gene. J gave up 5 bases and V 3 bases, and 2 bases lay outside the gene matches. The CDR3 DNA reads as TGTGCCAGCAGCTTTAACAGGGGAGATACGCAGTATTTT. Protein: CASSFNRGDTQYF. The variable domain in full, with the rest retrieved from reference TRBV11-2 and TRBJ2-3, is EAGVAQSPRYKIIEKRQSVAFWCNPISGHATLYWYQQILGQGPKLLIQFQNNGVVDDSQLPKDRFSAERLKGVDSTLKIQPAKLEDSAVYLCASSFNRGDTQYFGPGTRLTVL.